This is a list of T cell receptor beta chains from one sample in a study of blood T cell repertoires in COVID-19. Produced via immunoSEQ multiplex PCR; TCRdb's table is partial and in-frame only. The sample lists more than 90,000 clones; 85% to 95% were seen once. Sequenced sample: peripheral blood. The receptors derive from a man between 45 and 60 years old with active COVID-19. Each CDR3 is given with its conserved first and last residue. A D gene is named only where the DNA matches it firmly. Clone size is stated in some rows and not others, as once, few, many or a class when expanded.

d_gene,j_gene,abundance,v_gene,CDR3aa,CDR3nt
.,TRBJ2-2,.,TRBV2,CASTPGHSGELFF,TGTGCCAGCACTCCTGGTCACTCCGGGGAGCTGTTTTTT
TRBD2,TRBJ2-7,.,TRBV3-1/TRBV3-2,CASSHRTSASYEQYF,TGTGCCAGCAGCCACCGGACTAGCGCGTCCTACGAGCAGTACTTC
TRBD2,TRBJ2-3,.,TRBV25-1,CASSEKGASGTTDTQYF,TGTGCCAGCAGTGAAAAAGGGGCTAGCGGGACCACAGATACGCAGTATTTT
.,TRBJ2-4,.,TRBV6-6,CASNQEIGGIANIQYF,TGTGCCAGCAACCAAGAAATCGGAGGTATAGCTAACATTCAGTACTTC
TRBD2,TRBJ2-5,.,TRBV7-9,CASSSPLGTSGRQETQYF,TGTGCCAGCAGTTCCCCCCTTGGGACTAGCGGGAGACAAGAGACCCAGTACTTC
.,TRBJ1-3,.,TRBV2,CASSNSGLDGNTIYF,TGTGCCAGCAGTAATTCGGGACTGGATGGAAACACCATATATTTT
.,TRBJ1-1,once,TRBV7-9,CASSPRTRNTEAFF,TGTGCCAGCAGCCCGAGGACACGTAACACTGAAGCTTTCTTT
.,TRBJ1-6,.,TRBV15,CATSRAREAGVRSPLHF,TGTGCCACCAGCAGAGCCCGGGAGGCAGGGGTACGTTCACCCCTCCACTTT
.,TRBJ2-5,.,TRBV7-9,CASSLMGGRQETQYF,TGTGCCAGCAGCTTAATGGGGGGACGCCAAGAGACCCAGTACTTC
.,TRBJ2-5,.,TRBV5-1,CASSVTSSRETQYF,TGCGCCAGCAGCGTGACTAGTAGCAGAGAGACCCAGTACTTC
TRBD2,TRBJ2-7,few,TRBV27,CATTRIAGVFEQYF,TGTGCCACGACCCGGATAGCGGGAGTTTTCGAGCAGTACTTC
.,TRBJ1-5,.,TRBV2,CASSTTENQPQHF,TGTGCCAGCAGTACTACGGAGAATCAGCCCCAGCATTTT
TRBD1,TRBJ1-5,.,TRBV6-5,CASRRTGDSNQPQHF,TGTGCCAGCAGAAGGACAGGGGATAGCAATCAGCCCCAGCATTTT